These 28 T cell receptor beta chains originate from one sample sequenced in a study of molecular identifiers for immune sequencing clone quantification. Each CDR3 protein is one row after TCRdb ran MiXCR on the PCR reads. The sample shows nearly 650,000 distinct CDR3 sequences, 25% of them seen only once. The specimen sequenced was naive CD8+ T cells from blood, with Jurkat cell RNA spiked in. Subset described: FACS-sorted CD8+CD4-CCR7+CD45RA+ naive T cells. The origin of the receptors is a human donor in good health. Some libraries in this study had Jurkat cell RNA spiked in.

The table lists this clonotype with a few counts. The rearrangement joins TRBV5-6 to TRBJ2-5; TRBD2 might be the D (5 bases). Deletions cut 0 bases from V and 14 bases from J, with 8 bases between. Per germline, CDR1 SGHDT and CDR2 YYEEEE. This CDR3 spans 10 amino acids. Here the CDR3 reads CASSLGLAYF. CDR3 in DNA: TGTGCCAGCAGCTTGGGGCTAGCATACTTC.

In this sample, this clonotype turned up a few times. The chain links TRBV4-1 to TRBJ2-5; the match to TRBD1 covers 7 bases. The J segment lost 2 bases and the V segment lost 0 bases, leaving 3 bases of the junction unmatched. The CDR3 totals 15 residues. Germline V gene data show CDR1 as MGHRA and CDR2 as YSYEKL. The CDR3 is CASSQDRQGQETQYF. CDR3 DNA: TGCGCCAGCAGCCAAGATAGACAGGGACAAGAGACCCAGTACTTC.

Only a few counts were recorded for this clonotype. The chain uses TRBV28 and TRBJ2-7; D might be TRBD1 (6 bases). The germline V gene encodes CDR1 MDHEN and CDR2 SYDVKM. V was shortened by 5 bases and J by 2 bases, with 16 bases between the two germline ends. CDR3 length: 15 residues. CDR3 in DNA: TGTGCCAGCAGTCTACGACAGGACTCGGCCTACGAGCAGTACTTC. Amino acids: CASSLRQDSAYEQYF. The full variable domain, completed using reference TRBV28 and TRBJ2-7, is DVKVTQSSRYLVKRTGEKVFLECVQDMDHENMFWYRQDPGLGLRLIYFSYDVKMKEKGDIPEGYSVSREKKERFSLILESASTNQTSMYLCASSLRQDSAYEQYFGPGTRLTVT.

The chain combines TRBV7-9 with TRBJ1-1; no definite D call. Between the trimmed V and J ends, which lost 6 bases and 6 bases, there was a span of 11 bases. Germline loops: CDR1 SEHNR, CDR2 FQNEAQ (reference sequence). The CDR3 is made up of 12 amino acids. CDR3 coding DNA: TGTGCCAGCAGGACCCCAGGCCCTGAAGCTTTCTTT. It is translated as CASRTPGPEAFF.

The V gene is TRBV6-2 or TRBV6-3, the J gene TRBJ1-5; D gene ambiguous. Germline V gene lookup returns CDR1 MNHEY and CDR2 SVGEGT. The CDR3 consists of 18 residues. V was pared by 2 bases and J by 4 bases, with 21 bases between. This CDR3 reads CASSYEVFGSLDNQPQHF. CDR3 nucleotides: TGTGCCAGCAGTTACGAAGTCTTTGGATCTCTGGATAATCAGCCCCAGCATTTT.

This CDR3 is CASSLAYGEPQHF. CDR3 nucleotides: TGTGCCAGCAGCTTAGCGTACGGGGAGCCCCAGCATTTT. V and J are TRBV7-9 and TRBJ1-5; D unclear. The V gene's germline CDR1 is SEHNR and CDR2 FQNEAQ (reference sequence). The CDR3 covers 13 residues. V lost 0 bases and J 8 bases, leaving 8 bases between the germline ends. The whole variable domain, remainder taken from reference TRBV7-9 and TRBJ1-5, is DTGVSQNPRHKITKRGQNVTFRCDPISEHNRLYWYRQTLGQGPEFLTYFQNEAQLEKSRLLSDRFSAERPKGSFSTLEIQRTEQGDSAMYLCASSLAYGEPQHFGDGTRLSIL.

V is TRBV19 and J is TRBJ2-4; TRBD2 aligns across 7 bases. The CDR3 has 14 amino acids. In germline, CDR1 is LNHDA, CDR2 SQIVND (reference sequence). V lost 4 bases to trimming and J lost 6 bases; unmatched junction nucleotides: 6. CDR3 DNA: TGTGCCAGTAGTAATGGAGCGGGGATAAACATTCAGTACTTC. The encoded protein is CASSNGAGINIQYF.

This clonotype was seen at least ten times. V and J are TRBV6-6 and TRBJ2-6, with D perhaps matching TRBD2 (6 bases). This CDR3 has 16 amino acids. V lost 6 bases to trimming and J lost 12 bases, with 24 bases between them. Looked up from germline, CDR1 is MNHNY and CDR2 is SVGAGI (reference sequence). The DNA for the CDR3 is TGTGCCAGCAGACCCTCGACCCGGGACGGCGGGGCCGTCCTGACTTTC. Translated: CASRPSTRDGGAVLTF.

This clonotype was counted at least ten times. The chain uses TRBV7-6 and TRBJ1-1; D not resolved. Deletions cut 0 bases from V and 4 bases from J, with 12 bases between. There are 15 residues in the CDR3. The germline CDR1 and CDR2 sequences are SGHVS and FNYEAQ. The CDR3 spells CASSLALGSGTEAFF. The CDR3 bases are TGTGCCAGCAGCTTAGCTTTGGGGTCGGGCACTGAAGCTTTCTTT.

This clonotype occurred a few times. The chain links TRBV6-6 to TRBJ2-1; 7 bases map to TRBD2. Germline CDR1 reads MNHNY; CDR2 reads SVGAGI (reference sequence). The V and J ends lost 3 bases and 4 bases, in that order; junction bases with no gene match: 15. CDR3 length: 18 residues. This chain's CDR3 is CASSYKAGDPRIYNEQFF. Written as DNA, the CDR3 is TGTGCCAGCAGTTATAAGGCGGGGGACCCGAGGATTTACAATGAGCAGTTCTTC.

As regards this clonotype: A much larger clone differs from this one at a single base, so this may be a read error. The rearrangement links TRBV9 to TRBJ2-3; the D gene is possibly TRBD1 (5 bases). The CDR3 totals 15 residues. Germline V gene sequence: CDR1 SGDLS, CDR2 YYNGEE. The CDR3 loop reads CASSIQGAVTDTRYF. In nucleotides, the CDR3 is TGTGCCAGCAGCATTCAGGGTGCTGTCACAGATACGCGGTATTTT.

This clonotype was observed many times. The genes are TRBV27 and TRBJ1-4, with 9 nucleotides matching TRBD1. The CDR3 consists of 19 residues. CDR1 and CDR2 from the germline V gene are MNHEY and SMNVEV (reference sequence). With V trimmed by 5 bases and J by 1 base, 14 bases remained unmatched. CDR3 in DNA: TGTGCCAGCAGTCCACTCATATGGGGACAGGGTCTAACTAATGAAAAACTGTTTTTT. Amino acids: CASSPLIWGQGLTNEKLFF.

This clonotype was counted only a few times. The CDR3 spells CASSFRGLTFDQHF. The CDR3 DNA sequence: TGTGCCAGCAGTTTTCGCGGACTTACCTTTGACCAGCATTTT. J is TRBJ1-5 and V is TRBV28; D gene uncertain. V lost 3 bases and J 12 bases, leaving 18 bases between the germline ends. The germline CDR1 and CDR2 sequences are MDHEN and SYDVKM. This CDR3 has 14 amino acids.

In the case of this clonotype: One junction end does not reproduce the germline sequence, and a read error may be involved. V gene TRBV12-3 or TRBV12-4 combines with J gene TRBJ2-5; a possible D gene is TRBD2 (5 bases). CDR3 length equals 15 residues. Here the CDR3 DNA reads TGTGCGAGCAGTTTGTTTGTGCGAGGAGGAGAGACCCAGTACTTC. Translated, it gives CASSLFVRGGETQYF.

In regard to this clonotype: Since the CDR3 does not end with the conserved phenylalanine or tryptophan, this likely comes from a read error. The chain uses TRBV28 and TRBJ2-7; 9 bases agree with TRBD2. CDR3 length: 18 amino acids. CDR1 MDHEN and CDR2 SYDVKM come from the germline V gene. Unmatched junction bases numbered 13, after V lost 3 bases and J lost 1 base. Written as DNA, the CDR3 is TGTGCCAGCAGTTTCTTGCGACTAGCGGAGCTACTGTCCTACGAGCAGTACCTC. This translates into CASSFLRLAELLSYEQYL.

This clonotype was seen a few times. This chain links TRBV29-1 with TRBJ2-4, with TRBD2 as a possible D gene (5 bases). Germline CDR1 is SQVTM and CDR2 is ANQGSEA. V was trimmed by 7 bases and J by 1 base, leaving 23 bases between them. The CDR3 covers 17 residues. This CDR3 is CSAVGDTERSAKNIQYF. Written as DNA, the CDR3 is TGCAGCGCTGTGGGAGACACGGAGAGGTCGGCCAAAAACATTCAGTACTTC. Based on the CDR3 plus reference TRBV29-1 and TRBJ2-4, the full variable domain is SAVISQKPSRDICQRGTSLTIQCQVDSQVTMMFWYRQQPGQSLTLIATANQGSEATYESGFVIDKFPISRPNLTFSTLTVSNMSPEDSSIYLCSAVGDTERSAKNIQYFGAGTRLSVL.

This clonotype has ten or more counts. This chain joins TRBV16 and TRBJ1-1; weak D call: TRBD1 (5 bases). CDR1 KGHSY and CDR2 FQNENV come from the germline V gene. This CDR3 spans 15 amino acids. V gave up 2 bases and J gave up 5 bases, with 15 bases separating them. This chain's CDR3 is CASSQVASGRTEAFF. CDR3 coding DNA: TGTGCCAGCAGCCAAGTGGCGTCAGGGCGAACTGAAGCTTTCTTT.

The chain uses TRBV19 and TRBJ2-1; 10 positions match TRBD1. V trimming: 4 bases; J trimming: 4 bases; junction bases outside the gene matches: 10. The germline V gene encodes CDR1 LNHDA and CDR2 SQIVND (reference sequence). The CDR3 is 17 amino acids. The CDR3 nucleotides read TGTGCCAGTAGTAACTTAAGGGACAGGGGCGGATACAATGAGCAGTTCTTC. This translates into CASSNLRDRGGYNEQFF. Based on the CDR3 plus reference TRBV19 and TRBJ2-1, the full variable domain is DGGITQSPKYLFRKEGQNVTLSCEQNLNHDAMYWYRQDPGQGLRLIYYSQIVNDFQKGDIAEGYSVSREKKESFPLTVTSAQKNPTAFYLCASSNLRDRGGYNEQFFGPGTRLTVL.

The sample holds a few counts of this clonotype. This rearrangement joins TRBV12-3 or TRBV12-4 to TRBJ2-5; a possible D gene is TRBD1 (6 bases). The V end was cut by 1 base, the J end by 6 bases, with 9 bases between. CDR3 length equals 13 residues. The CDR3 loop is CASSLDREQTQYF. DNA of the CDR3: TGTGCCAGCAGTTTAGACAGGGAGCAGACCCAGTACTTC.

This rearrangement joins TRBV2 to TRBJ2-6; perhaps TRBD1 as D (6 bases). CDR3 length: 21 amino acids. Germline CDR1 reads SNHLY; CDR2 reads FYNNEI. Between the trimmed V and J ends, which lost 7 bases and 0 bases, there was a span of 28 bases. CDR3 loop: CASTNFGEQGRVYSGANVLTF. DNA for the CDR3: TGTGCCAGCACCAACTTCGGGGAACAGGGCAGGGTGTACTCTGGGGCCAACGTCCTGACTTTC.

V and J are TRBV7-7 and TRBJ2-1; no reliable D call. The CDR3 is 13 residues long. Germline loops: CDR1 SSHAT, CDR2 FNYEAQ (reference sequence). Trimming stripped 3 bases from V and 5 bases from J, with 8 bases between. The chain's CDR3 is CASSFEHDNEQFF. The CDR3 DNA reads as TGTGCCAGCAGCTTCGAGCACGACAATGAGCAGTTCTTC.

The rearrangement uses TRBV9 and TRBJ2-1, with D uncertain. The CDR3 is 14 residues long. Per germline, CDR1 SGDLS and CDR2 YYNGEE. Trimming stripped 0 bases from V and 2 bases from J, with 6 bases between. This CDR3 reads CASSVGSTYNEQFF. DNA for the CDR3: TGTGCCAGCAGCGTAGGCAGCACCTACAATGAGCAGTTCTTC.

The sample holds a few counts of this clonotype. The genes are TRBV29-1 and TRBJ1-1; possible D gene TRBD1, 5 bases. V was trimmed by 1 base and J by 7 bases, leaving 19 bases between them. Germline-derived CDR1 and CDR2 are SQVTM and ANQGSEA. CDR3 size: 15 residues. The CDR3: CSVEGHDSSYFEAFF. CDR3 coding DNA: TGCAGCGTTGAAGGACATGACAGTAGCTACTTTGAAGCTTTCTTT.

This clonotype was picked up a small number of times. The chain has TRBV2 and TRBJ2-7; D perhaps matches TRBD2 (6 bases). The CDR3 is made up of 15 amino acids. V gave up 1 base and J gave up 0 bases, with 10 bases separating them. Looked up from germline, CDR1 is SNHLY and CDR2 is FYNNEI. The CDR3 protein is CASSEEGLSSYEQYF. The CDR3 DNA follows: TGTGCCAGCAGTGAAGAGGGACTGAGCTCCTACGAGCAGTACTTC.

This clonotype was seen a few times. The chain employs TRBV9 and TRBJ2-2; 8 bases fit TRBD1. After removal of 2 bases from V and 6 bases from J, the junction contained 6 bases not matched to a gene. Germline CDR1 and CDR2: SGDLS and YYNGEE. CDR3 length equals 15 residues. The CDR3 DNA follows: TGTGCCAGCAGCGTGGAGACAGGGGTCGCCGGGGAGCTGTTTTTT. It codes for CASSVETGVAGELFF.

This clonotype occurred a few times. The chain recombines TRBV28 with TRBJ1-5; D might be TRBD1 (5 bases). Germline V gene lookup returns CDR1 MDHEN and CDR2 SYDVKM. The CDR3 runs to 14 residues. V dropped 2 bases and J dropped 5 bases, with 10 bases sitting between them. The CDR3: CASSLVREDQPQHF. CDR3 sequence (DNA): TGTGCCAGCAGTTTAGTCAGGGAGGATCAGCCCCAGCATTTT.

This clonotype was seen repeatedly, ten times or more. The chain recombines TRBV5-1 with TRBJ2-7; D possibly corresponds to TRBD1 (5 bases). Germline V gives CDR1 SGHRS, CDR2 YFSETQ. Trimming shortened V by 0 bases and J by 6 bases, and 10 bases separated the two germline ends. The CDR3 is 13 residues long. The chain's CDR3 is CASSLGQGGEQYF. Written as DNA, the CDR3 is TGCGCCAGCAGCTTGGGGCAGGGCGGCGAGCAGTACTTC.

As regards this clonotype: A single base separates this from a much larger clone, so it may be a read error. The chain has TRBV4-2 and TRBJ1-5, with D perhaps matching TRBD1 (5 bases). CDR1 is LGHNA and CDR2 is YNFKEQ in the germline V gene. The CDR3 runs to 14 residues. The CDR3 region is CDSSQGVGNQPQHF. CDR3 in DNA: TGTGACAGCAGCCAAGGGGTAGGAAATCAGCCCCAGCATTTT.